This is a list of T cell receptor beta chains from one sample in a study of shared clonotypes between healthy human individuals. Assay: immunoSEQ multiplex PCR; the TCRdb copy retains only in-frame clones and omits some. The sample consists of some 1,100,000 clones, around 78% of them appearing once. Sequenced input: memory CD4+ T cells from PBMCs. The receptors here all came from a man between 18 and 35 years old in good health. Some clones in this sample may be carry-over from other donors' samples. CDR3s leave out the opening cysteine and the closing phenylalanine or tryptophan. Each record gives: V gene, J gene, D gene, CDR3 protein. A D gene is named only where the DNA matches it firmly.

>TRBV28|TRBJ1-1|-
AARDPWTEAF
>TRBV11-2|TRBJ1-5|-
ASSLVGRGGQPQH
>TRBV18|TRBJ2-2|-
ASSPLATNTGELF
>TRBV6-5|TRBJ2-7|TRBD1
ASRTPGQGAYEQY
>TRBV25-1|TRBJ2-3|TRBD2
ASSSTSGSRYTQY
>TRBV19|TRBJ1-1|-
ASSIVPGNTEAF
>TRBV5-4|TRBJ1-3|-
ASHNSLSGNTIY
>TRBV6-1|TRBJ1-1|-
ASGNRANTEAF
>TRBV11-2|TRBJ2-5|TRBD2
ASSLGASGRQETQY
>TRBV10-3|TRBJ2-5|TRBD2
AIGLAAGETQY
>TRBV18|TRBJ2-5|TRBD1
ASSPPGQGVETQY
>TRBV2|TRBJ2-3|-
ASMRPGVTDTQY
>TRBV2|TRBJ2-2|-
ASSEVPANTGELF
>TRBV27|TRBJ1-1|-
ASSFGARGSEAF
>TRBV19|TRBJ2-5|-
ASSLTRDIGETQY
>TRBV2|TRBJ1-2|-
ASLTLKVGGYT
>TRBV5-5|TRBJ2-7|-
ASSLASGYEQY
>TRBV12-1|TRBJ1-5|-
ASRPQGSHIAIRGNQPQH
>TRBV4-1|TRBJ1-2|TRBD1
ASSQVDLTGTGGYGYT
>TRBV5-1|TRBJ2-4|-
ASSTDGTPGNIQY
>TRBV29-1|TRBJ1-4|-
GANPGEKLF
>TRBV28|TRBJ1-1|TRBD1
ASSSGGLNTEAF
>TRBV7-2|TRBJ1-4|-
ASSLGWGEKLF
>TRBV28|TRBJ2-7|TRBD1
ASRGTGGSYEQY
>TRBV28|TRBJ2-4|-
ASSTQTVLAKNIQY
>TRBV5-1|TRBJ2-1|-
ASSFGVGVGDEQF
>TRBV7-2|TRBJ1-2|-
ASSFGQGRGYT
>TRBV10-3|TRBJ2-3|-
ALRRSAEADTQY
>TRBV2|TRBJ2-7|-
ASRDSSYEQY
>TRBV19|TRBJ2-3|TRBD2
ASSSGRATDTQY
>TRBV5-4|TRBJ2-4|-
ASSLGAAKNIQY
>TRBV25-1|TRBJ2-3|-
ASSEGFIDTQY
>TRBV2|TRBJ1-2|TRBD1
ASRDRDGYT
>TRBV7-3|TRBJ2-1|-
ASSSGPTNEQF
>TRBV5-4|TRBJ2-7|-
ASSLGSGSYEQY
>TRBV6-5|TRBJ2-2|-
ASSLDRVMPGELF
>TRBV6-5|TRBJ2-7|TRBD2
ASSSHLAGVYEQY
>TRBV30|TRBJ2-7|TRBD2
AWSVGRTSGTPYEQY
>TRBV5-1|TRBJ2-5|TRBD2
ASSRTTSGSGETQY
>TRBV9|TRBJ2-3|-
ASSVDQSQTDTQY
>TRBV7-2|TRBJ1-4|-
ASSPSWGYGEKLF
>TRBV5-1|TRBJ2-2|-
ASSLPGYREAGELF
>TRBV28|TRBJ2-7|-
ASSLWGRGGSSYEQY
>TRBV30|TRBJ1-2|-
AWSAGRIEKYYGYT
>TRBV6-1|TRBJ2-5|TRBD1
ASSGTTGYQETQY
>TRBV6-1|TRBJ1-4|-
ATNPGALGGEKLF
>TRBV5-6|TRBJ2-1|-
ASSLEVSGGGYNEQF
>TRBV7-9|TRBJ2-1|-
AGGRTSYNEQF
>TRBV5-4|TRBJ1-3|-
ASSLAHSSGNTIY
>TRBV5-4|TRBJ2-7|TRBD2
ASSISGSPTYEQY
>TRBV30|TRBJ1-4|-
AWSDIRRINEKLF
>TRBV18|TRBJ1-1|-
ASSPQRRVGRTEAF
>TRBV5-1|TRBJ2-3|TRBD2
ASSASSGSDTQY
>TRBV19|TRBJ1-2|TRBD1
ASTPSDRDFGYT
>TRBV6-1|TRBJ2-7|TRBD1
ASSEGTGGNYEQY
>TRBV4-2|TRBJ1-2|TRBD1
ASSPMSRGPNYGYT
>TRBV28|TRBJ2-7|-
ASIPSGTPSFREQY
>TRBV28|TRBJ1-2|-
ASRRDFGYT
>TRBV29-1|TRBJ1-2|-
SVRPQGRYGYT
>TRBV5-1|TRBJ2-7|-
ASSEQASYEQY